The next 28 T cell receptor beta chains were all read from a single sample in a study of CD8 T cells in ankylosing spondylitis. MiXCR was run by TCRdb on the 5' RACE reads, yielding one entry per CDR3 protein. The data contain fewer than 150,000 distinct CDR3 sequences, approximately 7.4% of them seen just once; the ten biggest clones take up approximately 13%. The sample consisted of blood, either unsorted or a sorted T cell fraction (not recorded which). Receptor source: a female donor with ankylosing spondylitis or in good health (not recorded which).

This clonotype was counted at least ten times. The rearrangement joins TRBV7-2 to TRBJ2-3; TRBD1 is a possible D gene (5 bases). The germline V gene has CDR1 SGHTA and CDR2 FQGNSA. CDR3 size: 14 residues. V was shortened by 3 bases and J by 2 bases, with 9 bases between the two germline ends. For the CDR3, the DNA is TGTGCCAGCAGCTTGAGGACAACCACAGATACGCAGTATTTT. Translation gives CASSLRTTTDTQYF.

This clonotype was seen repeatedly, ten times or more. The rearrangement links TRBV28 to TRBJ1-5; unclear D gene. Looked up from germline, CDR1 is MDHEN and CDR2 is SYDVKM. The CDR3 is 9 residues long. Between the trimmed V and J ends, which lost 7 bases and 5 bases, there was a span of 0 bases. DNA of the CDR3: TGTGCCAGCAATCAGCCCCAGCATTTT. The encoded protein is CASNQPQHF.

This clonotype has ten or more counts. The gene calls are TRBV3-1 and TRBJ2-1; 9 bases match TRBD2. Germline trimming cut 4 bases from V and 5 bases from J; bases unmatched to any gene: 3. The CDR3 covers 14 residues. Germline V gene lookup returns CDR1 LGHDT and CDR2 YNNKEL (reference sequence). In DNA form, the CDR3 reads TGTGCCAGCAGCCTAGCGGGGGAGGACAATGAGCAGTTCTTC. It encodes CASSLAGEDNEQFF.

This clonotype has ten or more counts. The rearrangement links TRBV5-1 to TRBJ2-5, with D perhaps given as TRBD1 or TRBD2 (6 bases each). The CDR3 is 15 residues long. V lost 4 bases, J lost 5 bases, and 18 bases lay in between. Germline V CDR1 and CDR2: SGHRS, YFSETQ. The CDR3 region is CASSLEGIRGETQYF. CDR3 DNA sequence: TGCGCCAGCAGCCTGGAGGGCATCAGGGGCGAGACCCAGTACTTC. Supplemented by reference TRBV5-1 and TRBJ2-5, the full variable domain reads KAGVTQTPRYLIKTRGQQVTLSCSPISGHRSVSWYQQTPGQGLQFLFEYFSETQRNKGNFPGRFSGRQFSNSRSEMNVSTLELGDSALYLCASSLEGIRGETQYFGPGTRLLVL.

This clonotype occurred many times. The CDR3 sequence is CASSEYRQDLANTGELFF. The CDR3 DNA sequence: TGTGCCAGCAGTGAATATCGGCAGGACCTCGCGAACACCGGGGAGCTGTTTTTT. The J gene is TRBJ2-2, the V gene TRBV6-1; D is unclear. The germline CDR1 and CDR2 sequences are MNHNS and SASEGT. The V end lost 2 bases, the J end lost 0 bases, and 16 bases lay between the germline ends. The CDR3 is made up of 18 amino acids.

In this sample, this clonotype turned up many times. The genes are TRBV12-3 or TRBV12-4 and TRBJ2-2, with 8 nucleotides matching TRBD1. The CDR3 runs to 16 residues. V was clipped by 2 bases and J by 4 bases; unmatched bases: 6. The CDR3 coding sequence is TGTGCCAGCAGTTTATTGTCAGGGGGCCTCACCGGGGAGCTGTTTTTT. It codes for CASSLLSGGLTGELFF.

This clonotype was seen many times. This chain uses TRBV29-1 with TRBJ2-1; perhaps TRBD2 as D (6 bases). Trimming stripped 1 base from V and 10 bases from J, with 20 bases between. The germline V gene encodes CDR1 SQVTM and CDR2 ANQGSEA. There are 15 residues in the CDR3. This chain's CDR3 is CSVEVPRDSPTEQFF. Written as DNA, the CDR3 is TGCAGCGTTGAAGTTCCTAGGGACTCTCCTACGGAGCAGTTCTTC.

This clonotype was seen repeatedly, ten times or more. V gene TRBV9 combines with J gene TRBJ2-1; D perhaps matches TRBD2 (5 bases). The CDR3 has 15 amino acids. In germline, CDR1 is SGDLS, CDR2 YYNGEE. V lost 1 base and J lost 5, with 13 bases in between. As DNA, the CDR3 is TGTGCCAGCAGCGTACGAGGAGGAATAGACAATGAGCAGTTCTTC. Protein sequence: CASSVRGGIDNEQFF.

This clonotype was seen repeatedly, ten times or more. V gene TRBV7-2 combines with J gene TRBJ1-4; D is undetermined. This CDR3 has 14 residues. Trimming stripped 5 bases from V and 8 bases from J, with 15 bases between. Germline V gene sequence: CDR1 SGHTA, CDR2 FQGNSA. The CDR3 sequence: CASSPAPRWEKLFF. The DNA of the CDR3 is TGTGCCAGCAGCCCCGCCCCAAGGTGGGAAAAACTGTTTTTT.

This clonotype was observed at least ten times. J is TRBJ2-2 and V is TRBV20-1; D possibly matches TRBD1 or TRBD2 (5 bases each). This CDR3 comprises 15 residues. Trimming removed 1 base at V and 0 bases at J, with 9 bases between. The germline V gene has CDR1 DFQATT and CDR2 SNEGSKA (reference sequence). The CDR3 region is CSARVGGTNTGELFF. CDR3 coding DNA: TGCAGTGCTAGAGTTGGGGGAACGAACACCGGGGAGCTGTTTTTT.

This clonotype was counted ten times or more. This chain uses TRBV29-1 with TRBJ1-4, with 7 bases matching TRBD1. V lost 4 bases and J lost 5; bases outside the gene matches: 4. CDR3 size: 13 residues. The germline CDR1 and CDR2 sequences are SQVTM and ANQGSEA. Written as DNA, the CDR3 is TGCAGCGTTGCAAAAGGGGGCAATGAAAAACTGTTTTTT. Translating it yields CSVAKGGNEKLFF.

This clonotype showed up many times. The chain recombines TRBV7-2 with TRBJ2-7; 14 nucleotides line up with TRBD2. Germline values: CDR1 SGHTA, CDR2 FQGNSA. V gave up 3 bases and J gave up 1 base; unmatched junction bases: 5. This CDR3 is built from 17 residues. CDR3 region: CASSFGTSGGLSYEQYF. The CDR3 DNA reads as TGTGCCAGCAGCTTTGGGACTAGCGGGGGTCTATCCTACGAGCAGTACTTC.

This clonotype came up many times. The J gene is TRBJ1-3, the V gene TRBV28; D gene unclear. Germline CDR1 and CDR2: MDHEN and SYDVKM. Trimming took off 6 bases at V and 5 bases at J, with 20 bases between the two ends. CDR3 length: 16 amino acids. The DNA of the CDR3 is TGTGCCAGCAGGGCAGCTACCCCATTCCTCCGAAACACCATATATTTT. It translates to CASRAATPFLRNTIYF.

This clonotype was seen at least ten times. The genes are TRBV5-1 and TRBJ1-1, with a possible D match to TRBD1 (5 bases). V lost 2 bases to trimming and J lost 6 bases, with 8 bases between them. CDR3 length: 12 residues. The V gene's germline CDR1 is SGHRS and CDR2 YFSETQ. The DNA for the CDR3 is TGCGCCAGCAGCTTAAGGGGATCTGAAGCTTTCTTT. Translated, it gives CASSLRGSEAFF.

This clonotype was seen repeatedly, ten times or more. The gene calls are TRBV7-2 and TRBJ1-2; D unresolved. Between the trimmed V and J ends, which lost 4 bases and 4 bases, there was a span of 7 bases. The CDR3 loop spans 12 amino acids. The germline V gene encodes CDR1 SGHTA and CDR2 FQGNSA. CDR3 sequence (DNA): TGTGCCAGCAGCTGGACGGGCTATGGCTACACCTTC. Amino acid sequence: CASSWTGYGYTF. Looking up the rest from reference TRBV7-2 and TRBJ1-2 gives the full variable domain: GAGVSQSPSNKVTEKGKDVELRCDPISGHTALYWYRQSLGQGLEFLIYFQGNSAPDKSGLPSDRFSAERTGGSVSTLTIQRTQQEDSAVYLCASSWTGYGYTFGSGTRLTVV.

In its sample, this clonotype was seen many times. The CDR3 nucleotides read TGTGCCAGCAGTCAATCCGGGCTGGGCTATGGCTACACCTTC. Translated, it gives CASSQSGLGYGYTF. The V call is TRBV25-1, the J call TRBJ1-2, with no clear D. This CDR3 is 14 amino acids long. Germline values: CDR1 MGHDK, CDR2 SYGVNS. The V end was cut by 5 bases, the J end by 4 bases, with 14 bases between.

About this clonotype: The CDR3 does not close with the conserved phenylalanine or tryptophan, likely indicating a read error. The CDR3 spells CASSSVAYYGYTL. The CDR3 DNA reads TGTGCCAGCAGCTCCGTGGCTTACTATGGCTACACCTTA. This chain joins TRBV7-2 and TRBJ1-2; D call uncertain. Trimming cost V 4 bases and J 3 bases, with 9 bases left between them. This CDR3 region has 13 residues. Germline V CDR1 and CDR2: SGHTA, FQGNSA.

In its sample, this clonotype was seen many times. V usage is TRBV7-8 and J usage is TRBJ1-5; 8 nucleotides match TRBD1. V shed 5 bases, J shed 2 bases, and the junction held 17 bases outside the gene matches. The CDR3 runs to 19 residues. Germline V gene lookup returns CDR1 SGHVS and CDR2 FQNEAQ. CDR3 DNA: TGTGCCAGCAGCGCTAGTCTGAGGCAGGGGGCGGCCCGCAATCAGCCCCAGCATTTT. As protein: CASSASLRQGAARNQPQHF.

Only a few counts were recorded for this clonotype. The rearrangement uses TRBV28 and TRBJ2-7; 7 nucleotides align to TRBD1. Per the germline V gene, CDR1 is MDHEN and CDR2 is SYDVKM. The CDR3 sequence is 12 residues long. V gave up 7 bases and J gave up 6 bases; unmatched junction bases: 6. The CDR3 loop reads CASTGTVVEQYF. CDR3 DNA: TGTGCCAGCACGGGGACAGTGGTCGAGCAGTACTTC.

This clonotype was counted between two and nine times. The chain links TRBV5-1 to TRBJ1-2, with D tentatively TRBD1 (6 bases). Trimming removed 0 bases from V and 3 bases from J, with 18 bases in between. Germline V CDR1 and CDR2: SGHRS, YFSETQ. The CDR3 totals 17 residues. CDR3 sequence: CASSLGPGGQQDYGYTF. Written as DNA, the CDR3 is TGCGCCAGCAGCTTGGGCCCTGGTGGACAGCAAGACTATGGCTACACCTTC.

At least ten counts were recorded for this clonotype. The chain uses TRBV11-2 and TRBJ1-2; D gene uncertain. Trimming pared 2 bases from V and 4 bases from J, leaving 8 bases between. The length of the CDR3 is 13 residues. The germline V gene has CDR1 SGHAT and CDR2 FQNNGV. CDR3 in amino acids: CASSLRAAYGYTF. The CDR3 nucleotides read TGTGCCAGCAGCTTAAGGGCAGCCTATGGCTACACCTTC.

The chain employs TRBV6-7 and TRBJ1-2; D is possibly TRBD1 (5 bases). TRBV6-7 counts as an open reading frame of uncertain function. The CDR3 spans 14 residues. The germline V and J ends were trimmed by 6 bases and 8 bases, with 19 bases remaining between them. Written as DNA, the CDR3 is TGTGCCAGCAGAAATGGGGTCCGGTGGGACGGCTACACCTTC. It codes for CASRNGVRWDGYTF.

This clonotype was seen at least ten times. The CDR3 DNA sequence: TGTGCCAGCAGTGTTCAGGGTTTCTACTCCTACGAGCAGTACTTC. It is translated as CASSVQGFYSYEQYF. The chain uses TRBV6-1 and TRBJ2-7; tentatively, D is TRBD1 (5 bases). Per the germline V gene, CDR1 is MNHNS and CDR2 is SASEGT. The V end lost 4 bases, the J end lost 0 bases, and 13 bases lay between the germline ends. The CDR3 spans 15 residues.

This clonotype was detected ten times or more. CDR3 DNA sequence: TGCAGCTTCGGGGTTGCCTATGGCTACACCTTC. It encodes CSFGVAYGYTF. The chain couples TRBV29-1 to TRBJ1-2; D is ambiguous. CDR1 is SQVTM, CDR2 ANQGSEA, per germline. V was trimmed by 8 bases and J by 4 bases, leaving 11 bases between them. The CDR3 is 11 amino acids.

This clonotype was seen repeatedly, ten times or more. The CDR3 nucleotides read TGCGCCAGCAGCTTGGAGGCAGACCTAACTACCGGGGAGCTGTTTTTT. Its translation is CASSLEADLTTGELFF. The chain is built from TRBV5-1 and TRBJ2-2; D not resolved. The CDR3 spans 16 residues. The V gene lost 0 bases and the J gene lost 5 bases, with 14 bases spanning the gap. In germline, CDR1 is SGHRS, CDR2 YFSETQ. Drawing the rest from reference TRBV5-1 and TRBJ2-2, the complete variable domain is KAGVTQTPRYLIKTRGQQVTLSCSPISGHRSVSWYQQTPGQGLQFLFEYFSETQRNKGNFPGRFSGRQFSNSRSEMNVSTLELGDSALYLCASSLEADLTTGELFFGEGSRLTVL.

This clonotype was seen at least ten times. The V and J genes are TRBV5-1 and TRBJ1-1; no clear D. Deletions cut 5 bases from V and 7 bases from J, with 18 bases between. Germline CDR1 reads SGHRS; CDR2 reads YFSETQ. The CDR3 is 14 residues long. The CDR3 region is CASSSLGVPGEAFF. Here the CDR3 DNA reads TGCGCCAGCAGTTCCCTCGGGGTTCCGGGTGAAGCTTTCTTT.

This clonotype was seen repeatedly, ten times or more. The chain combines TRBV7-2 with TRBJ2-1; D is ambiguous. V was pared by 4 bases and J by 10 bases, with 11 bases between. The germline V gene has CDR1 SGHTA and CDR2 FQGNSA. The CDR3 spans 12 residues. The CDR3 DNA reads as TGTGCCAGCAGCTCGATTTTTTACGAGCAGTTCTTC. Its translation: CASSSIFYEQFF. Filled out from reference TRBV7-2 and TRBJ2-1, the complete variable domain reads GAGVSQSPSNKVTEKGKDVELRCDPISGHTALYWYRQSLGQGLEFLIYFQGNSAPDKSGLPSDRFSAERTGGSVSTLTIQRTQQEDSAVYLCASSSIFYEQFFGPGTRLTVL.

The sample holds many counts of this clonotype. V and J are TRBV4-1 and TRBJ2-2; a weak D match, TRBD2 (5 bases). The germline gives CDR1 MGHRA, CDR2 YSYEKL. V gave up 4 bases and J gave up 6 bases, with 15 bases separating them. CDR3 size: 15 residues. The CDR3 DNA follows: TGCGCCAGCAGCCCAACCGGGATAGCCCCCGGGGAGCTGTTTTTT. Translated: CASSPTGIAPGELFF.